This T cell receptor beta chain was documented in a study of cytomegalovirus exposure and HLA in healthy donors (dated by TCRdb to about 2017). About the study as a whole: According to a later analysis, the approximately 120 validation repertoires were produced on the same platform as the approximately 610 repertoires of the first cohort. The study aimed to test whether signatures of past pathogen exposure could be identified by cataloging public T cell receptors. The study combined high-throughput TCR immunosequencing, statistical association of individual TCRs with disease status, and machine learning to predict cytomegalovirus infection status. Along with the approximately 650-subject first cohort, a separate validation cohort of over a hundred different subjects was used. What the research found in general, with its limitations: While some public TCRs were present in many individuals, most TCR sequences turned up only very rarely across donors. The authors suggested that the approach could potentially be extended to other disease states and immunological phenotypes. In the study, approximately 160 TCR beta chains were listed as associated with cytomegalovirus. A few of the identified cytomegalovirus-associated TCR beta chains were confirmed in vitro to be specific for cytomegalovirus antigens. Cytomegalovirus status was reported to be diagnosed by the classifier with high specificity and sensitivity in both the original and validation cohorts. A later analysis had no HLA typing for the validation cohort, so co-occurrence there was scored across all 130 or so repertoires. In a later analysis, TCRs clustered in the first cohort were found to also tend to co-occur in the roughly 120 validation repertoires, with about 94% of cluster scores above 0.

Germline trimming amounts to 0 bases on V and 2 bases on J, with 4 as the count of junction bases outside the gene matches. Sequences SGHNT (CDR1) and YYREEE (CDR2) are obtained from the germline V gene (reference sequence). Measured from the cysteine to the phenylalanine, the CDR3 is 15 residues long. Kept here is only the CDR3 DNA, which spans 45 bases and is read in frame from base 1. The donors were included in the validation cohort of over a hundred subjects, a group kept apart from the roughly 730-subject first cohort. Receptors were amplified or captured by the immunoSEQ multiplex PCR assay. The paper's processing steps were these. A statistical classification framework was built for diagnosing cytomegalovirus status from the catalog of TCR beta chain sequences. In TCRdb, the immuneACCESS table is reduced to in-frame sequences with V and J assigned. These tables do not hold every clone; where another copy was compared, an unresolved V gene accounts for under half, and the others remain unexplained. Clonal size and the V and J genes are those of that table, whereas D and trimming came from the DNA. This sample is represented by approximately 140,000 clones; almost 85% of them were singletons. The ten most abundant clones make up more than 1.4% of the sample.

Only one count was recorded for this clone. Its antigen is not yet known. No much larger clone is present one base from it, and per-base qualities are unavailable. What was sequenced was PBMCs. This clonotype originated in a woman aged 25 to 39 in good health and CMV-seronegative. The chain is encoded by TRBV5-4 joined to TRBJ1-2, and 7 bases in between align with TRBD1. In nucleotide form, the sequence is TGTGCCAGCAGCTTGGCTGACAGGGTCAACTATGGCTACACCTTC. This encodes CASSLADRVNYGYTF.